The entry that follows covers one T cell receptor (beta chain) sequence. This specimen belongs to a study of OX40 agonist ivuxolimab in advanced cancers. Background on the study: Dose-escalation cases comprised hepatocellular carcinoma, melanoma, renal cell or head and neck cancer.

CDR1 MNHNY and CDR2 SVGAGI come from the germline V gene (reference sequence). This CDR3 region has 14 residues. Trimming cost V 6 bases and J 4 bases, with 14 bases left between them. Repertoires were generated with immunoSEQ multiplex PCR, while TCRdb's copy carries only in-frame clones and drops some. The sample has tens of thousands of clones, 88% seen once; the top ten hold roughly 0.44%. The receptor was isolated from an adult with an advanced solid tumor such as melanoma, head and neck, liver or kidney cancer. The chain carries TRBV6-6 and TRBJ2-3; a weak D match, TRBD1 (5 bases). The sequencing here drew on CD4+ or CD8+ T cells sorted from blood, taken in a trial of the OX40 agonist ivuxolimab. CDR3 DNA: TGTGCCAGCAGACCGAGCGTAGGGGCAGATACGCAGTATTTT. Translated: CASRPSVGADTQYF.